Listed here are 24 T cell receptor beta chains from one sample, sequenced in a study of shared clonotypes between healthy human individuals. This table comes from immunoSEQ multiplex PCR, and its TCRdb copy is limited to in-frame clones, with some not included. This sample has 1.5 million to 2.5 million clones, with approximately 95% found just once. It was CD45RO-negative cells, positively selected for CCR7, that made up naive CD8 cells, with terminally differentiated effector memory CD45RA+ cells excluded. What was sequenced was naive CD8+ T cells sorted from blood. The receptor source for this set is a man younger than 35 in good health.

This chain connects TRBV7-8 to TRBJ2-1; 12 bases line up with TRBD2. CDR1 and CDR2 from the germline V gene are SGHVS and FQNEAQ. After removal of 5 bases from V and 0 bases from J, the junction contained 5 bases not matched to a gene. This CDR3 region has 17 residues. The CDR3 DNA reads TGTGCCAGCAGCGCTGGACTAGCGGGATCCTCCTACAATGAGCAGTTCTTC. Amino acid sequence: CASSAGLAGSSYNEQFF.

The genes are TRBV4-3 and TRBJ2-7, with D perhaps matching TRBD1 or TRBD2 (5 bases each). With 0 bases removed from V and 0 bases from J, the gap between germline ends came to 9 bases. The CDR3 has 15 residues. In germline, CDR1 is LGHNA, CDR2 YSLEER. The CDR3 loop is CASSQEVGDSYEQYF. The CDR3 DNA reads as TGCGCCAGCAGCCAAGAGGTGGGGGACTCCTACGAGCAGTACTTC.

CDR3: CASSLQGHPYEQYF. The DNA of the CDR3 is TGTGCCAGCAGCTTACAAGGACACCCCTACGAGCAGTACTTC. J is TRBJ2-7 and V is TRBV7-9; the D gene is possibly TRBD1 (5 bases). The ends were cut back, 2 bases at V and 2 bases at J, with 10 bases in the middle. There are 14 residues in the CDR3. CDR1 and CDR2 from the germline V gene are SEHNR and FQNEAQ (reference sequence).

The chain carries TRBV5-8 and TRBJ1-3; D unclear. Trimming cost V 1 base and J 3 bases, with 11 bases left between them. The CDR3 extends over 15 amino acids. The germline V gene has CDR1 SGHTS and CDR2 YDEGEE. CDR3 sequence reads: CASSLPQDDGNTIYF. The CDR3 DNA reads TGTGCCAGCAGCTTGCCACAAGATGATGGAAACACCATATATTTT.

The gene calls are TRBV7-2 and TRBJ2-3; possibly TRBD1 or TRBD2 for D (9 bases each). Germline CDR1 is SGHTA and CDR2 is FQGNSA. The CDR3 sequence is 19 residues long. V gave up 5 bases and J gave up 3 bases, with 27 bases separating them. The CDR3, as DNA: TGTGCCAGCAGCCTCGGGGACAGGGTAGCGGGAGAACCGACAGATACGCAGTATTTT. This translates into CASSLGDRVAGEPTDTQYF.

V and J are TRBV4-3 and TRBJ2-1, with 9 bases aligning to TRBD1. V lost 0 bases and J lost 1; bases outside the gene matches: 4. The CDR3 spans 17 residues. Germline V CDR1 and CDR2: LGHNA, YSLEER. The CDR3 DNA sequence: TGCGCCAGCAGCCAAGATATGACAGGGGGTTCCTACAATGAGCAGTTCTTC. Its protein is CASSQDMTGGSYNEQFF.

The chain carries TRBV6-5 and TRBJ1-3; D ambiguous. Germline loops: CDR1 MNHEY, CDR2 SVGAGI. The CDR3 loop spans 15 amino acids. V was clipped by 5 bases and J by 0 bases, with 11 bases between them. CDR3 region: CASSPGPNSGNTIYF. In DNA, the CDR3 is TGTGCCAGCAGTCCCGGACCCAACTCTGGAAACACCATATATTTT.

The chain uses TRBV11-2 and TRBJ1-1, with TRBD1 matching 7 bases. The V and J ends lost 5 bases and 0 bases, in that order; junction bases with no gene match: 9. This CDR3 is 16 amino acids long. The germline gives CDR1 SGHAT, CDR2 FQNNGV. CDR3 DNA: TGTGCCAGCAGCCTTAGACAGGGACACATGAACACTGAAGCTTTCTTT. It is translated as CASSLRQGHMNTEAFF.

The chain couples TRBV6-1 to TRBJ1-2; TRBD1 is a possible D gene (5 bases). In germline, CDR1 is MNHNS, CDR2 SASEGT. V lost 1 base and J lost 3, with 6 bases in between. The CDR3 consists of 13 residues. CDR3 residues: CASSEETDYGYTF. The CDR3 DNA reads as TGTGCCAGCAGTGAAGAGACAGACTATGGCTACACCTTC.

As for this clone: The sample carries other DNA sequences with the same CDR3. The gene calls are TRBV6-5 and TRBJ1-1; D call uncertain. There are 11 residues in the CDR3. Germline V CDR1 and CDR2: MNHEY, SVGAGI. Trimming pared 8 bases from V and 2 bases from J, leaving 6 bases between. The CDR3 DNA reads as TGTGCCAGCGCAGGAAACACTGAAGCTTTCTTT. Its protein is CASAGNTEAFF.

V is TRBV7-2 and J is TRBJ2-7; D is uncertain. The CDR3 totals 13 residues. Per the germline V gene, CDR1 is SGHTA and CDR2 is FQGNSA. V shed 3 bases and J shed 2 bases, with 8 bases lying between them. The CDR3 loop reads CASSFSQTYEQYF. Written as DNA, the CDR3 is TGTGCCAGCAGCTTTTCCCAGACCTACGAGCAGTACTTC.

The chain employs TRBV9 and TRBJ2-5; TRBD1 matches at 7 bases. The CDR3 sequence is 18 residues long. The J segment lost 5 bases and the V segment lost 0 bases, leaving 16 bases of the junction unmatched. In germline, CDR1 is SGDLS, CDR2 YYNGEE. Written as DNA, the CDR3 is TGTGCCAGCAGCGTAGGGGGAGCACAGGGGCCCCAGGGGGAGACCCAGTACTTC. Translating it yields CASSVGGAQGPQGETQYF.

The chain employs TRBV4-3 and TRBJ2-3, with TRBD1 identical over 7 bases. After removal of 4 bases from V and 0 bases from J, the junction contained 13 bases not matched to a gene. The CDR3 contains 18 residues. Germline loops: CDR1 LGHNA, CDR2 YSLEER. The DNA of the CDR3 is TGCGCCAGCAGCCCCATCTCAGGGGACAGTCCTAGCACAGATACGCAGTATTTT. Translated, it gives CASSPISGDSPSTDTQYF.

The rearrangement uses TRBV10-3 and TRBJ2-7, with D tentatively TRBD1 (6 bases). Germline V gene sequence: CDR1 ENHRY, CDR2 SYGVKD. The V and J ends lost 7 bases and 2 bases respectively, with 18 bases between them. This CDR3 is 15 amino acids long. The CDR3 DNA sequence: TGTGCCATCAACACAATACAGGGAACCCCCTACGAGCAGTACTTC. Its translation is CAINTIQGTPYEQYF.

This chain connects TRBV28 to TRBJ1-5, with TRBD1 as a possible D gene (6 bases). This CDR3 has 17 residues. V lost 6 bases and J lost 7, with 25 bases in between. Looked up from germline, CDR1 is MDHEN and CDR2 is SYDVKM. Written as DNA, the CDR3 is TGTGCCAGCAGGACTCCCCGGGACACCTACCCGGTCCAGCCCCAGCATTTT. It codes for CASRTPRDTYPVQPQHF.

CDR3 nucleotides: TGTGCCACCAGCAGAGACGCCGGAGCCTATAATTCACCCCTCCACTTT. Amino acids: CATSRDAGAYNSPLHF. The V gene is TRBV15, the J gene TRBJ1-6; D gene ambiguous. CDR3 length: 16 residues. Germline V gives CDR1 LNHNV, CDR2 YYDKDF (reference sequence). V was pared by 0 bases and J by 2 bases, with 8 bases between.

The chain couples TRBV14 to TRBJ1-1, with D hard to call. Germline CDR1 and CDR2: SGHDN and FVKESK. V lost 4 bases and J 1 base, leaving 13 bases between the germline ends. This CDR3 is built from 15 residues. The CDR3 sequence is CASSPYGVGNTEAFF. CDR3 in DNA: TGTGCCAGCAGCCCCTACGGGGTGGGGAACACTGAAGCTTTCTTT.

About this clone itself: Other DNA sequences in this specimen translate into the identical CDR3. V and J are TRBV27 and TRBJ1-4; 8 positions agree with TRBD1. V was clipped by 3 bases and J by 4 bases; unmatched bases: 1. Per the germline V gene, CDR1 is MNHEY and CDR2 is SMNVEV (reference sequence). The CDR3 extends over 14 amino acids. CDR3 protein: CASSFTGGNEKLFF. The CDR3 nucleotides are TGTGCCAGCAGTTTTACAGGGGGTAATGAAAAACTGTTTTTT.

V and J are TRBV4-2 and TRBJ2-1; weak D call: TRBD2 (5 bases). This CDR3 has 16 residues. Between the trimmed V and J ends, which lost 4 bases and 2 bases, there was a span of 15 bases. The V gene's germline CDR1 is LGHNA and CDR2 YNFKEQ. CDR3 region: CASSRSKGGPYNEQFF. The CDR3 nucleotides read TGTGCCAGCAGCCGTTCGAAAGGAGGCCCCTACAATGAGCAGTTCTTC.

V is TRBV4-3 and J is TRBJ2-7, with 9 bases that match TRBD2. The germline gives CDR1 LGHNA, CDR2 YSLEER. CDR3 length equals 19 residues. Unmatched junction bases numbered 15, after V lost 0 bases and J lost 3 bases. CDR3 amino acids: CASSQDTPRREGLFYEQYF. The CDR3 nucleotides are TGCGCCAGCAGCCAAGATACCCCCCGGCGGGAGGGCCTCTTCTACGAGCAGTACTTC.

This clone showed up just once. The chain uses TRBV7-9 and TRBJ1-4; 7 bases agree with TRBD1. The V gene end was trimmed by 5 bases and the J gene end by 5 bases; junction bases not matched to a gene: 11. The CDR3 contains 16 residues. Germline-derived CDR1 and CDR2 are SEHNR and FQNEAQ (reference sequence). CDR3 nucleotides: TGTGCCAGCAGCCGAGGGGGCGGAGAGGGGAATGAAAAACTGTTTTTT. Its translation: CASSRGGGEGNEKLFF.

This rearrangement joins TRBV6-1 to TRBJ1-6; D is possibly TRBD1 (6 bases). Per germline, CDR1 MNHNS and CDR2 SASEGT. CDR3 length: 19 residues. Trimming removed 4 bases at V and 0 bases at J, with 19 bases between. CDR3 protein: CASSVPQGAQSSYNSPLHF. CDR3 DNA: TGTGCCAGCAGTGTACCACAGGGCGCCCAAAGCTCCTATAATTCACCCCTCCACTTT.

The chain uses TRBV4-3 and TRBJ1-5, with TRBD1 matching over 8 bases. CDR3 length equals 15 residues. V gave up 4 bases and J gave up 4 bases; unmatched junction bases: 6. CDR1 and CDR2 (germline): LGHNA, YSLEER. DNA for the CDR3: TGCGCCAGCAGCCCGACAGGGGAGGGGAATCAGCCCCAGCATTTT. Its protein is CASSPTGEGNQPQHF.

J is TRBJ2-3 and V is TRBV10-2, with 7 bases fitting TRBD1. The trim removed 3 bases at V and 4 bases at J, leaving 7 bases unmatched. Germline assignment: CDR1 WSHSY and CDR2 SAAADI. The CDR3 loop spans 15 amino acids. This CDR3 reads CASSDPTGSADTQYF. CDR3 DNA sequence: TGCGCCAGCAGTGATCCGACAGGGAGCGCAGATACGCAGTATTTT.